The next 18 T cell receptor beta chains were all read from a single sample in a study of CDR3 diversity in severe acne. TCRdb processed the PCR reads anew with MiXCR; each CDR3 protein has one entry. The sample comprises fewer than 100,000 distinct CDR3 sequences, roughly 51% of which are singletons, and roughly an eighth rests with the top ten. The specimen sequenced was blood. The origin of the receptors is a male donor in good health, without acne.

A remark on this clonotype: The CDR3 end shows no conserved phenylalanine or tryptophan, and so a read error is likely. CDR3 in amino acids: CATSRMSYNEQFR. In DNA, the CDR3 is TGTGCCACCAGTCGTATGTCCTACAATGAGCAGTTCAGA. The chain carries TRBV15 and TRBJ2-1; D is unresolved. The CDR3 spans 13 residues. V was trimmed by 6 bases and J by 1 base, leaving 7 bases between them. Germline values: CDR1 LNHNV, CDR2 YYDKDF (reference sequence).

The gene calls are TRBV7-4 and TRBJ2-2, with 8 bases that match TRBD1. The ends lost 3 bases at V and 5 bases at J; junction bases unmatched: 2. Germline V gene data show CDR1 as SGHVT and CDR2 as SQSDAQ. The CDR3 runs 14 residues. The CDR3 region is CASSLGDRTGELFF. The CDR3 DNA follows: TGTGCCAGCAGCTTGGGGGACAGGACCGGGGAGCTGTTTTTT.

The J gene is TRBJ2-7, the V gene TRBV20-1; 8 nucleotides align to TRBD1. Germline V CDR1 and CDR2: DFQATT, SNEGSKA (reference sequence). The CDR3 is 16 amino acids. CDR3 sequence: CSTRDLGTGDSYEQYF. In nucleotides, the CDR3 is TGCAGCACCAGGGATTTGGGGACAGGCGACTCCTACGAGCAGTACTTC.

This clonotype appeared many times. The V and J genes are TRBV10-1 and TRBJ2-3; D gene ambiguous. The germline V gene encodes CDR1 WNHNN and CDR2 SYGVQD (reference sequence). V shed 6 bases and J shed 2 bases, with 9 bases lying between them. This CDR3 is 13 amino acids long. The CDR3 sequence is CASSKDLTDTQYF. DNA of the CDR3: TGCGCCAGCAGCAAAGACCTCACAGATACGCAGTATTTT.

At least ten counts were recorded for this clonotype. This chain connects TRBV10-1 to TRBJ1-1, with no clear D. CDR3 size: 13 residues. With 5 bases removed from V and 2 bases from J, the gap between germline ends came to 9 bases. Per germline, CDR1 WNHNN and CDR2 SYGVQD (reference sequence). Here the CDR3 reads CASSYTRNTEAFF. The DNA for the CDR3 is TGCGCCAGCAGTTACACTAGAAACACTGAAGCTTTCTTT.

The V gene is TRBV24-1, the J gene TRBJ2-7, with 8 positions matching TRBD1. The germline gives CDR1 KGHDR, CDR2 SFDVKD. J was trimmed by 3 bases and V by 4 bases; bases with no gene match: 1. The CDR3 extends over 13 amino acids. The CDR3 protein is CATSEDRVYEQYF. CDR3 sequence (DNA): TGTGCCACCAGTGAGGACAGGGTCTACGAGCAGTACTTC.

This chain uses TRBV7-6 with TRBJ2-3; a possible D gene is TRBD2 (6 bases). Between the trimmed V and J ends, which lost 5 bases and 2 bases, there was a span of 17 bases. This CDR3 comprises 16 residues. The germline V gene encodes CDR1 SGHVS and CDR2 FNYEAQ. Here the CDR3 DNA reads TGTGCCAGCAGCCCTGAGTTAGCGGTATACACAGATACGCAGTATTTT. Translated, it gives CASSPELAVYTDTQYF.

This clonotype came up a few times. The chain employs TRBV7-9 and TRBJ2-5, with unresolved D. CDR1 and CDR2 (germline): SEHNR, FQNEAQ (reference sequence). The CDR3 totals 11 residues. Deletions cut 5 bases from V and 5 bases from J, with 6 bases between. The DNA of the CDR3 is TGTGCCAGCAGCCAAGGGGAGACCCAGTACTTC. Its translation: CASSQGETQYF.

The gene calls are TRBV19 and TRBJ1-4; 7 bases fit TRBD1. The CDR3 runs 15 residues. The V gene end was trimmed by 8 bases and the J gene end by 2 bases; junction bases not matched to a gene: 8. The germline gives CDR1 LNHDA, CDR2 SQIVND (reference sequence). CDR3 nucleotide sequence: TGTGCCAGTCGGGACAGTCCCAGCACTAATGAAAAACTGTTTTTT. This gives the protein CASRDSPSTNEKLFF.

The rearrangement uses TRBV5-6 and TRBJ2-7; 8 bases align to TRBD2. The length of the CDR3 is 14 residues. Trimming at V came to 6 bases and at J to 13 bases, leaving 18 bases not matched to a gene. Germline V gene data show CDR1 as SGHDT and CDR2 as YYEEEE. This CDR3 is CASTRGTRGYGQYF. CDR3 DNA sequence: TGTGCCAGCACCCGGGGGACTAGAGGCTACGGGCAATACTTC.

This clonotype is a singleton in its sample. This chain uses TRBV7-9 with TRBJ2-5; unclear D gene. Looked up from germline, CDR1 is SEHNR and CDR2 is FQNEAQ (reference sequence). V was clipped by 5 bases and J by 4 bases, with 11 bases between them. The CDR3 sequence is 13 residues long. The CDR3 sequence is CASSQQKLETQYF. Written as DNA, the CDR3 is TGTGCCAGCAGCCAACAGAAACTAGAGACCCAGTACTTC.

V usage is TRBV10-3 and J usage is TRBJ2-1; TRBD2 agrees at 13 bases. The CDR3 has 19 amino acids. Germline-derived CDR1 and CDR2 are ENHRY and SYGVKD. V shed 3 bases and J 0 bases; nucleotides not matched to a gene: 8. The CDR3 spells CAISETLAGGPVSYNEQFF. The DNA of the CDR3 is TGTGCCATCAGTGAAACACTAGCGGGAGGGCCGGTCTCCTACAATGAGCAGTTCTTC.

The gene calls are TRBV19 and TRBJ1-2, with D tentatively TRBD1 (5 bases). Per the germline V gene, CDR1 is LNHDA and CDR2 is SQIVND (reference sequence). Trimming cost V 0 bases and J 5 bases, with 13 bases left between them. This CDR3 has 15 amino acids. CDR3 in DNA: TGTGCCAGTAGTATAGACGGGACGAACAGTTATGGCTACACCTTC. This sequence encodes CASSIDGTNSYGYTF.

This clonotype was seen more than once but under ten times. V gene TRBV7-2 combines with J gene TRBJ1-2, with a tentative D call TRBD1 (6 bases). Germline CDR1 and CDR2: SGHTA and FQGNSA. V was cut by 5 bases and J by 3 bases, with 10 bases left in between. This CDR3 comprises 13 residues. The CDR3: CASSPQGYYGYTF. The CDR3 DNA sequence: TGTGCCAGCAGCCCACAGGGATACTATGGCTACACCTTC. Complete variable domain (other parts from reference TRBV7-2 and TRBJ1-2): GAGVSQSPSNKVTEKGKDVELRCDPISGHTALYWYRQSLGQGLEFLIYFQGNSAPDKSGLPSDRFSAERTGGSVSTLTIQRTQQEDSAVYLCASSPQGYYGYTFGSGTRLTVV.

As to this clonotype: Compared with germline, one end of the junction differs, possibly owing to a read error. The chain combines TRBV14 with TRBJ2-7; D remains ambiguous. CDR3 length: 14 residues. Germline V gene sequence: CDR1 SGHDN, CDR2 FVKESK. The DNA for the CDR3 is TGTGCCAGCAGCCAAGGCGGTGGCTCCTACGAGGCGGACTTC. Translated: CASSQGGGSYEADF. The full variable domain, with the rest looked up from reference TRBV14 and TRBJ2-7, is EAGVTQFPSHSVIEKGQTVTLRCDPISGHDNLYWYRRVMGKEIKFLLHFVKESKQDESGMPNNRFLAERTGGTYSTLKVQPAELEDSGVYFCASSQGGGSYEADFGPGTRLTVT.

This rearrangement joins TRBV11-2 to TRBJ2-5, with TRBD1 matching over 8 bases. CDR3 length: 14 residues. With 1 base clipped from V and 3 bases from J, the junction kept 1 base outside the gene matches. From germline, CDR1 is SGHAT and CDR2 FQNNGV. The CDR3 bases are TGTGCCAGCAGCTTAGGGACAGGGAAAGAGACCCAGTACTTC. Residues: CASSLGTGKETQYF.

Of note for this clonotype: The final CDR3 position lacks the conserved phenylalanine or tryptophan, pointing to a likely read error. The V gene is TRBV15, the J gene TRBJ2-5, with D maybe TRBD2 (5 bases). Germline lookup yields CDR1 LNHNV and CDR2 YYDKDF (reference sequence). The CDR3 is made up of 16 amino acids. Trimming took off 5 bases at V and 3 bases at J, with 19 bases between the two ends. The CDR3 sequence is CATSGWERGLEETQYL. In nucleotides, the CDR3 is TGTGCCACCAGCGGATGGGAGAGAGGACTTGAAGAGACCCAGTACCTC.

This clonotype was found many times. The chain uses TRBV29-1 and TRBJ1-5; D call uncertain. The CDR3 sequence is 12 residues long. V lost 0 bases, J lost 4 bases, and 4 bases lay in between. In germline, CDR1 is SQVTM, CDR2 ANQGSEA. CDR3 residues: CSVEEGNQPQHF. The CDR3 nucleotides are TGCAGCGTTGAAGAAGGGAATCAGCCCCAGCATTTT.